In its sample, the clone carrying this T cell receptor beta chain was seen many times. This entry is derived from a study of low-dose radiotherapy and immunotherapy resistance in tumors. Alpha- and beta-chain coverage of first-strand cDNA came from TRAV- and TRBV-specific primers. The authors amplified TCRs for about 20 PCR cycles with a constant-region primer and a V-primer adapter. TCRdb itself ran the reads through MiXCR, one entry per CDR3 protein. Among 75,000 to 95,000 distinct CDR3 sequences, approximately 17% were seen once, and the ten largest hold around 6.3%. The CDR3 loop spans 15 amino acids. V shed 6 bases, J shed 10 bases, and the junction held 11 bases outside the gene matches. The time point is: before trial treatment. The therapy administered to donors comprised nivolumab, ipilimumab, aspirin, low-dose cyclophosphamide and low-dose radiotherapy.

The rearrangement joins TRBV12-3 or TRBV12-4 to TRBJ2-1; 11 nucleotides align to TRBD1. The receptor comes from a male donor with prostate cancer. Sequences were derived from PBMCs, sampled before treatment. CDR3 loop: CASSAGTGGALEQFF. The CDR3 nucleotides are TGTGCCAGCAGCGCCGGGACAGGGGGGGCTTTGGAGCAGTTCTTC.